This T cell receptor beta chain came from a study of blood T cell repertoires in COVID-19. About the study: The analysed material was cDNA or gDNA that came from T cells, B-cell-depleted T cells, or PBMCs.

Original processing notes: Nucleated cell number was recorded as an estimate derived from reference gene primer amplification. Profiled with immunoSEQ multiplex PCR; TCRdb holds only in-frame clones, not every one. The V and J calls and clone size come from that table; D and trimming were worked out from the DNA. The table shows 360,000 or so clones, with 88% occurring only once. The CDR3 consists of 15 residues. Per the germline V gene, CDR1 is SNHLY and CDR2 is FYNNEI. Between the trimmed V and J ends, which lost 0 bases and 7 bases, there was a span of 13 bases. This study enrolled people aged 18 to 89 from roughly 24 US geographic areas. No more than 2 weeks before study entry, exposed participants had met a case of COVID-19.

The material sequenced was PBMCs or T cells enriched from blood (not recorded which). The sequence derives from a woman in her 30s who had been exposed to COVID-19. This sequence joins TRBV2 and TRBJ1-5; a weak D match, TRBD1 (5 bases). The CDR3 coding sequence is TGTGCCAGCAGTGAAGCGGCGACAGAGCTGCAGCCCCAGCATTTT. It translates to CASSEAATELQPQHF.